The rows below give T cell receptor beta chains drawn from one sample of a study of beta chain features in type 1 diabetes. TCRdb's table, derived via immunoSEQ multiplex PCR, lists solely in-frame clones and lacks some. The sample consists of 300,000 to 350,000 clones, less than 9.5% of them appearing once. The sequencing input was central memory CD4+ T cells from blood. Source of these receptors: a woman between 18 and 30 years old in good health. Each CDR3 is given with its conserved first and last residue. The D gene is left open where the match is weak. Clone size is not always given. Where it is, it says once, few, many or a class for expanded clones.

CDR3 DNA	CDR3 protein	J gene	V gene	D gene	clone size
TGCGCCAGCAGCTCCGGGACAGCTCGCACAGATACGCAGTATTTT	CASSSGTARTDTQYF	TRBJ2-3	TRBV5-1	TRBD1	-
TGTGCCAGCAGTTCGACAGGGGCCTATGGCTACACCTTC	CASSSTGAYGYTF	TRBJ1-2	TRBV28	TRBD1	few
TGTGCCAGCAGTTACACCTGGGACAGGGGTAGCGGCTACACCTTC	CASSYTWDRGSGYTF	TRBJ1-2	TRBV6-5	TRBD1	-
TGCAGTGCCGACAGGGGTGAGACCCAGTACTTC	CSADRGETQYF	TRBJ2-5	TRBV20-1	TRBD1	-
TGTGCCAGCAGTTACAATCCGACAGGGGAAGCTTTCTTT	CASSYNPTGEAFF	TRBJ1-1	TRBV6-5	TRBD1	-
TGTGCCAGCAAACAGGAGGGCGTCGGTGAGCAGTACTTC	CASKQEGVGEQYF	TRBJ2-7	TRBV28	-	-
TGTGCCAGTAGACAGCGGGGGAGCTCCTACAATGAGCAGTTCTTC	CASRQRGSSYNEQFF	TRBJ2-1	TRBV19	TRBD2	-
TGTGCCAGCAGTCCAACCGACAGGGGGCCTACCCAGTACTTC	CASSPTDRGPTQYF	TRBJ2-5	TRBV28	TRBD1	-
TGTGCCAGCAGTTTACGCGGGGGCTTTGGGAAGATCTCCCGCGAGCAGTACTTC	CASSLRGGFGKISREQYF	TRBJ2-7	TRBV28	-	few
TGTGCCAGAAGAGGACTAGCGTTACACGAGCAGTACTTC	CARRGLALHEQYF	TRBJ2-7	TRBV21-1	-	-
TGTGCCAGCAGCGAGACCCCACAGAGGACCTACAATGAGCAGTTCTTC	CASSETPQRTYNEQFF	TRBJ2-1	TRBV9	-	few
TGTGCCAGCAGTTACGGGACTAGGGGCACAGATACGCAGTATTTT	CASSYGTRGTDTQYF	TRBJ2-3	TRBV6-6	TRBD2	many
TGTGCCAGCAGCGTGATTCCCCAAAACAATGAGCAGTTCTTC	CASSVIPQNNEQFF	TRBJ2-1	TRBV9	-	few
TGTGCCAGCACCGGGAAGGCCCCCGGGGAGCTGTTTTTT	CASTGKAPGELFF	TRBJ2-2	TRBV28	-	few
TGTGCCAGCAGCGTAATCACGACAGGTTCTGAAAAACTGTTTTTT	CASSVITTGSEKLFF	TRBJ1-4	TRBV28	-	-
TGTGCCAGCAGCCTTGGACAGGGAGAGGACGAGCAGTACTTC	CASSLGQGEDEQYF	TRBJ2-7	TRBV7-9	TRBD1	-
TGTGCCAGCAGCGTAAGCCCCCGGATGGATACTGAAGCTTTCTTT	CASSVSPRMDTEAFF	TRBJ1-1	TRBV9	-	few
TGTGCCAGCAGCTCGACTAGCTACAATGAGCAGTTCTTC	CASSSTSYNEQFF	TRBJ2-1	TRBV7-3	-	few
TGTGCCAGCAGCCAAGGCGGCACCTACGAGCAGTACTTC	CASSQGGTYEQYF	TRBJ2-7	TRBV4-2	-	few
TGTGCCAGCAGCTTATTAGGGGACACAGATACGCAGTATTTT	CASSLLGDTDTQYF	TRBJ2-3	TRBV13	-	-
TGTGCCAGCAGTTACGGCGGGAGTGATGAGCAGTTCTTC	CASSYGGSDEQFF	TRBJ2-1	TRBV6-6	TRBD2	-
TGTGCCAGCAGTGTTCTTCCCGGGACAAACTATGGCTACACCTTC	CASSVLPGTNYGYTF	TRBJ1-2	TRBV28	-	few
TGTGCCAGCAGCTCTCTCCGGGGGGAAGACACAGATACGCAGTATTTT	CASSSLRGEDTDTQYF	TRBJ2-3	TRBV11-2	TRBD2	few
TGTGCCAGTCAGGGGGCCACCGGGGAGCTGTTTTTT	CASQGATGELFF	TRBJ2-2	TRBV6-1	TRBD1	-
TGTGCCAGCTCACCATCAGCGGGAGACGAGCAGTACTTC	CASSPSAGDEQYF	TRBJ2-7	TRBV18	TRBD2	many
TGTGCCAGCTCACCACCTTCTCTCTCTGGAAACACCATATATTTT	CASSPPSLSGNTIYF	TRBJ1-3	TRBV18	-	-
TGTGCCAGCAGCCAAGAGGCTAGCGGGAGGGCCGCAGATACGCAGTATTTT	CASSQEASGRAADTQYF	TRBJ2-3	TRBV4-2	TRBD2	few
TGTGCCAGCTCACCGAACGGCGGGCAGTCGAATCCAAGAGAGTCCCAGTACTTC	CASSPNGGQSNPRESQYF	TRBJ2-5	TRBV18	-	-
TGTGCCATCAGTCCGGCCCTAGCGGGAGGTCGAGATACGCAGTATTTT	CAISPALAGGRDTQYF	TRBJ2-3	TRBV10-3	TRBD2	few
TGCGCCAGCACCACCGGGACTAGCGGAGCAGATAATGAGCAGTTCTTC	CASTTGTSGADNEQFF	TRBJ2-1	TRBV5-1	TRBD2	few
TGTGCCACCAGCAGAGATAGAGGCGGCGGGAGAGGTCAGCCCCAGCATTTT	CATSRDRGGGRGQPQHF	TRBJ1-5	TRBV15	-	-
TGTGCCAGCAGCAACTGGGGAGGCAATGAGCAGTTCTTC	CASSNWGGNEQFF	TRBJ2-1	TRBV11-1	-	many
TGCAGCGTGGGTAATGGTTGGAACACTGAAGCTTTCTTT	CSVGNGWNTEAFF	TRBJ1-1	TRBV29-1	-	-
TGCAGTGCTAGAAGGGGTCAAGAGCAGTACTTC	CSARRGQEQYF	TRBJ2-7	TRBV20-1	-	-
TGTGCCAGCAGCTCTCAGCGGGGGGCAGATACGCAGTATTTT	CASSSQRGADTQYF	TRBJ2-3	TRBV5-4	TRBD2	few
TGTGCAAGTCGCTTTCCCCCACGAGGGGCGGGAGTATGTCTTCGGGATACGCAGTATTTT	CASRFPPRGAGVCLRDTQYF	TRBJ2-3	TRBV12-2	-	few
TGTGCCAGCAGTCGTGGACTAGACACAGATACGCAGTATTTT	CASSRGLDTDTQYF	TRBJ2-3	TRBV6-1	TRBD2	-
TGTGCCAGCAGCTTAACACGGAGCTCTGGGGCCAACGTCCTGACTTTC	CASSLTRSSGANVLTF	TRBJ2-6	TRBV7-2	-	few
TGCGCCAGCAGCCAAGATCTCACCCAACTCCTGTATTTT	CASSQDLTQLLYF	TRBJ2-3	TRBV4-3	-	-